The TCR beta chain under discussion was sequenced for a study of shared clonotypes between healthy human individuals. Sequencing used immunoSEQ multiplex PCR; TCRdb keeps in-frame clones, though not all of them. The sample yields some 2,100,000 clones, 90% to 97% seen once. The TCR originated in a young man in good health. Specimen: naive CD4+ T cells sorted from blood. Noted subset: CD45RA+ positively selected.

In DNA, the CDR3 is TGTGCCAGCAGCATGGGGCAGGGGGCCCCACGGGGCGAGCAGTACTTC. Its translation is CASSMGQGAPRGEQYF. The V call is TRBV5-4, the J call TRBJ2-7; 8 bases are shared with TRBD1. Germline CDR1 SGHNT, CDR2 YYREEE (reference sequence). The CDR3 spans 16 residues. Germline trimming cut 4 bases from V and 6 bases from J; bases unmatched to any gene: 15.